These T cell receptor beta chains were read from a single sample in a study of CD8+ T cells in alopecia areata. Profiling relied on immunoSEQ multiplex PCR, and the TCRdb table lists in-frame clones only, not all of them. The sample has over 95,000 clones, 50% to 75% seen once; the top ten hold roughly 15%. Sequencing was performed on CD8+ T cells sorted from blood, taken at week 4, from a patient treated with tofacitinib. These receptors were collected from a human donor with alopecia areata. CDR3s include the opening cysteine and the closing phenylalanine or tryptophan. Each record gives: J gene, clone size, D gene, V gene, CDR3 protein, CDR3 DNA. The D gene is left open where the match is weak. Clone size is given for some rows only: seen once, a few or many times, or a class if the clone is expanded.

J gene: TRBJ2-2; clone size: .; D gene: TRBD1; V gene: TRBV6-5; CDR3 protein: CASTGDRVATGELFF; CDR3 DNA: TGTGCCAGCACCGGGGACAGGGTCGCCACCGGGGAGCTGTTTTTT
J gene: TRBJ2-1; clone size: few; D gene: .; V gene: TRBV4-1; CDR3 protein: CASSLNEGSNEQFF; CDR3 DNA: TGCGCCAGCAGCCTTAATGAGGGCTCCAATGAGCAGTTCTTC
J gene: TRBJ1-1; clone size: .; D gene: .; V gene: TRBV6-4; CDR3 protein: CASSDNPNTEAFF; CDR3 DNA: TGTGCCAGCAGTGACAACCCGAACACTGAAGCTTTCTTT
J gene: TRBJ1-2; clone size: .; D gene: TRBD1; V gene: TRBV5-6; CDR3 protein: CASSPRGDRGLYYGYTF; CDR3 DNA: TGTGCCAGCAGCCCCAGGGGGGACAGGGGGCTTTACTATGGCTACACCTTC
J gene: TRBJ1-2; clone size: few; D gene: .; V gene: TRBV7-9; CDR3 protein: CASSFFGGGSYGYTF; CDR3 DNA: TGTGCCAGCAGCTTTTTCGGCGGAGGTTCTTATGGCTACACCTTC
J gene: TRBJ2-3; clone size: .; D gene: TRBD2; V gene: TRBV7-3; CDR3 protein: CASSPIAGGPLDTQYF; CDR3 DNA: TGTGCCAGCAGCCCGATAGCGGGGGGGCCTTTAGATACGCAGTATTTT
J gene: TRBJ2-2; clone size: .; D gene: .; V gene: TRBV27; CDR3 protein: CASSPLNTGELFF; CDR3 DNA: TGTGCCAGCAGTCCCCTGAACACCGGGGAGCTGTTTTTT
J gene: TRBJ2-7; clone size: .; D gene: TRBD1; V gene: TRBV7-9; CDR3 protein: CASSLGSTGGSYEQYF; CDR3 DNA: TGTGCCAGCAGCTTGGGTTCGACAGGGGGTTCCTACGAGCAGTACTTC
J gene: TRBJ1-2; clone size: .; D gene: .; V gene: TRBV4-3; CDR3 protein: CASSQWAGYGYTF; CDR3 DNA: TGCGCCAGCAGCCAGTGGGCAGGCTATGGCTACACCTTC
J gene: TRBJ1-2; clone size: .; D gene: TRBD1; V gene: TRBV9; CDR3 protein: CASSVPGTGYYGYTF; CDR3 DNA: TGTGCCAGCAGCGTTCCCGGGACAGGGTACTATGGCTACACCTTC
J gene: TRBJ2-7; clone size: once; D gene: .; V gene: TRBV6-5; CDR3 protein: CATRVAVPYEQYF; CDR3 DNA: TGTGCCACCCGGGTGGCAGTACCCTACGAGCAGTACTTC